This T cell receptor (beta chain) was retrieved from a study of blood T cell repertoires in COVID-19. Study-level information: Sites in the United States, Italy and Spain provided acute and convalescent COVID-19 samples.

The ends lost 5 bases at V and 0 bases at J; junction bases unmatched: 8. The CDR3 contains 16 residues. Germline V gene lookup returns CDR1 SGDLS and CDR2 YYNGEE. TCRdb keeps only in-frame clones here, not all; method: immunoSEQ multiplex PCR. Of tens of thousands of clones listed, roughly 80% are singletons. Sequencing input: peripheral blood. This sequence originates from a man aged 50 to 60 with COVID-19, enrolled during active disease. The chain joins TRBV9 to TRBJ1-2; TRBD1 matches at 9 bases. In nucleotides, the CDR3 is TGTGCCAGCAGTCAACAGGGGGCCAGGGCTAACTATGGCTACACCTTC. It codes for CASSQQGARANYGYTF.